The 5 T cell receptor beta chains in this list originate from one sample, sequenced in a study of cytomegalovirus exposure and HLA in healthy donors. Here immunoSEQ multiplex PCR was the method, and the copy in TCRdb shows in-frame clones only, minus some. The table records some 120,000 clones, approximately 88% of them present only once. The sample comprised PBMCs. All receptors come from a woman aged 18-29 years in good health and CMV-seronegative.

V is TRBV28 and J is TRBJ2-1, with D possibly matching TRBD2 (6 bases). Per germline, CDR1 MDHEN and CDR2 SYDVKM. The V end lost 5 bases, the J end lost 9 bases, and 11 bases lay between the germline ends. The CDR3 loop spans 12 amino acids. This CDR3 is CASSPGRSEQFF. The CDR3 coding sequence is TGTGCCAGCAGTCCAGGGAGGAGTGAGCAGTTCTTC.

This sequence joins TRBV7-9 and TRBJ2-7, with D perhaps TRBD1 (5 bases). Germline values: CDR1 SEHNR, CDR2 FQNEAQ (reference sequence). V lost 0 bases and J 2 bases, leaving 8 bases between the germline ends. The CDR3 runs 14 residues. The CDR3 coding sequence is TGTGCCAGCAGCTTAGCAGGGGCCCCCTACGAGCAGTACTTC. This translates into CASSLAGAPYEQYF.

The rearrangement joins TRBV28 to TRBJ2-3; maybe TRBD2 (5 bases). Trimming left V 6 bases short and J 3 bases short, with 13 bases between. The CDR3 extends over 14 amino acids. Germline loops: CDR1 MDHEN, CDR2 SYDVKM. CDR3 region: CASRTYRGTDTQYF. The CDR3 DNA follows: TGTGCCAGCAGGACGTATCGGGGAACAGATACGCAGTATTTT. Full variable domain (rest looked up from reference TRBV28 and TRBJ2-3): DVKVTQSSRYLVKRTGEKVFLECVQDMDHENMFWYRQDPGLGLRLIYFSYDVKMKEKGDIPEGYSVSREKKERFSLILESASTNQTSMYLCASRTYRGTDTQYFGPGTRLTVL.

This clone has a single count. The chain is built from TRBV7-9 and TRBJ2-1; perhaps TRBD2 as D (6 bases). The CDR3 runs 16 residues. Germline V gives CDR1 SEHNR, CDR2 FQNEAQ (reference sequence). Trimming pared 2 bases from V and 2 bases from J, leaving 13 bases between. CDR3 region: CASSLSRGSAYNEQFF. In DNA, the CDR3 is TGTGCCAGCAGCTTATCCCGGGGGAGCGCCTACAATGAGCAGTTCTTC.

J is TRBJ2-3 and V is TRBV7-9; 8 nucleotides align to TRBD1. V lost 7 bases, J lost 2 bases, and 11 bases stayed unmatched. The CDR3 contains 16 residues. From germline, CDR1 is SEHNR and CDR2 FQNEAQ (reference sequence). Here the CDR3 reads CASTLPGTGVTDTQYF. The CDR3, as DNA: TGTGCCAGCACCCTCCCCGGGACAGGTGTCACAGATACGCAGTATTTT.